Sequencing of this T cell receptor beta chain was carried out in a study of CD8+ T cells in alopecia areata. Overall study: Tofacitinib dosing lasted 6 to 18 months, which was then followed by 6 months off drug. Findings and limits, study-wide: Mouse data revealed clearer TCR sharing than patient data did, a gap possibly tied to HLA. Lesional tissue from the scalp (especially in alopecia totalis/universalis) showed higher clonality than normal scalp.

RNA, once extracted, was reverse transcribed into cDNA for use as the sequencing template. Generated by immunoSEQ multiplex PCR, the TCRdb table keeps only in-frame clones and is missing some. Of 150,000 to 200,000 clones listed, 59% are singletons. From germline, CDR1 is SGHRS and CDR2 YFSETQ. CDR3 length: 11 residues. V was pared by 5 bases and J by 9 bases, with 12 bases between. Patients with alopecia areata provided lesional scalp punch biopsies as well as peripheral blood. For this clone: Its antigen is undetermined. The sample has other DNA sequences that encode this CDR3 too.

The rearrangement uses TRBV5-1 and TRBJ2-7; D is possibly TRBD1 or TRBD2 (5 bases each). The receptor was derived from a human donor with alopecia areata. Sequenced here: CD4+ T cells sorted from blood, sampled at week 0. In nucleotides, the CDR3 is TGCGCCAGCAGTCTTGAGGGGAGGCAGTACTTC. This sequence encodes CASSLEGRQYF.